This T cell receptor (beta chain) stems from a study of beta chain features in type 1 diabetes. Notes on this clone: Its specificity is unknown.

What was sequenced were expressed TCRB transcripts, since all of the isolated RNA had been reverse transcribed. Method: immunoSEQ multiplex PCR; TCRdb's copy keeps in-frame clones and lacks some. The sample carries roughly 250,000 clones, 20% recorded once. Trimming took 7 bases from V and 10 from J, leaving 14 bases between them. Germline loops: CDR1 SGHRS, CDR2 YFSETQ. The CDR3 length is 11 residues. Study-wide points: Insertion counts at VDJ junctions were lower in type 1 diabetes patients, who also showed more deletions there. Significant though moderate, a shortening of TCRB CDR3s appeared in all four CD4+ subsets of Type 1 diabetes patients.

Sequencing input: naive CD4+ T cells from blood. The chain links TRBV5-1 to TRBJ1-1; D call uncertain. This sequence originates from a woman between 35 and 50 years old with type 1 diabetes. In DNA form, the CDR3 reads TGCGCCAGCTCCATGGACTCGGGAGCTTTCTTT. It yields the protein CASSMDSGAFF.